The entry that follows covers one T cell receptor (beta chain) sequence. The target antigen is unknown. This record belongs to a study of T cell responses to AZD1222 COVID-19 vaccine. The protocol was immunoSEQ multiplex PCR, while the TCRdb copy is restricted to in-frame clones and leaves out a portion. The sample yields roughly 80,000 clones, 70% to 90% seen once. Germline V lookup: CDR1 MNHEY, CDR2 SVGAGI. J lost 5 bases, V lost 4 bases, and 8 bases had no gene match. The CDR3 length is 15 residues. Points from the study as a whole: A rise in Spike-specific TCR breadth and depth followed two AZD1222 doses. Repertoires were sampled only after the peak T cell response. Reports indicate that nearly half of spike-specific TCRs are directed at unmutated variant regions. Clonal diversity was possibly underestimated, and white British individuals and females predominated among donors.

This sequence was found in an adult in good health. Sequences were derived from peripheral blood, sampled on day 0 of MenACWY control vaccination. The V gene is TRBV6-5, the J gene TRBJ1-1; 9 bases match TRBD1. This CDR3 reads CASSLVGTGTTEAFF. CDR3 in DNA: TGTGCCAGCAGTTTAGTCGGGACAGGGACTACTGAAGCTTTCTTT.